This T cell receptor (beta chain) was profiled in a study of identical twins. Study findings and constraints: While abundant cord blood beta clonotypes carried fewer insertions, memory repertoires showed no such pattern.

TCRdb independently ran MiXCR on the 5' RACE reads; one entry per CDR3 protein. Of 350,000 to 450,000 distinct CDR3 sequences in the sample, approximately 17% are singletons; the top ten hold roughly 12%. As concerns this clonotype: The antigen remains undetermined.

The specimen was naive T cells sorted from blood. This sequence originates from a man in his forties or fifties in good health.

Here the CDR3 DNA reads TGTGCCAGCAGCTTATCGGGGCTCCGCAATCAGCCCCAGCATTTT. Its protein is CASSLSGLRNQPQHF. The V and J genes are TRBV5-5 and TRBJ1-5, with D maybe TRBD1 (5 bases). The CDR3 totals 15 residues. The germline gives CDR1 SGHKS, CDR2 YYEKEE (reference sequence). Trimming pared 2 bases from V and 2 bases from J, leaving 11 bases between.